The entry that follows covers one T cell receptor (beta chain) sequence. Repertoires were generated with immunoSEQ multiplex PCR, while TCRdb's copy carries only in-frame clones and drops some. The sample records 71,000 or so clones, roughly 77% being singletons. These data are taken from a study of OX40 agonist ivuxolimab in advanced cancers. Germline CDR1 and CDR2: MNHEY and SVGAGI. The CDR3 runs to 13 residues. The V and J ends lost 3 bases and 6 bases respectively, with 9 bases between them. The sequencing used CD4+ or CD8+ T cells sorted from blood, collected in a trial of the OX40 agonist ivuxolimab. The chain combines TRBV6-5 with TRBJ1-5; D is uncertain. The TCR originated in an adult with an advanced solid tumor such as melanoma, head and neck, liver or kidney cancer. The CDR3 protein is CASSYEGGQPQHF. The CDR3 nucleotides read TGTGCCAGCAGTTATGAGGGAGGTCAGCCCCAGCATTTT.